One and the same sample provided the 28 T cell receptor beta chains below, sequenced in a study of T cell changes during pregnancy in multiple sclerosis. Generated by immunoSEQ multiplex PCR, the TCRdb table keeps only in-frame clones and is missing some. Seen here are tens of thousands of clones, 91% observed once, and the top ten hold 1% to 1.5%. The sample was peripheral blood, taken after pregnancy. These receptors were obtained from a female donor in good health, enrolled as a control in a pregnancy study.

The chain recombines TRBV7-8 with TRBJ2-7, with TRBD1 as a possible D gene (6 bases). Germline assignment: CDR1 SGHVS and CDR2 FQNEAQ. The V end was cut by 1 base, the J end by 2 bases, with 12 bases between. This CDR3 region has 15 residues. CDR3 DNA sequence: TGTGCCAGCAGCTTAGGTGGCAGGGGCGCCTACGAGCAGTACTTC. It specifies CASSLGGRGAYEQYF.

The chain is built from TRBV4-2 and TRBJ2-1, with TRBD2 matching over 9 bases. Unmatched junction bases numbered 9, after V lost 0 bases and J lost 6 bases. Germline lookup yields CDR1 LGHNA and CDR2 YNFKEQ. This CDR3 contains 17 residues. The CDR3 loop is CASSQEFSGGTINEQFF. The DNA for the CDR3 is TGTGCCAGCAGCCAAGAGTTTAGCGGGGGTACCATCAATGAGCAGTTCTTC.

This chain links TRBV5-6 with TRBJ1-6; D call uncertain. Germline assignment: CDR1 SGHDT and CDR2 YYEEEE. Between the trimmed V and J ends, which lost 2 bases and 6 bases, there was a span of 9 bases. CDR3 length: 14 amino acids. This chain's CDR3 is CASSFGRTNSPLHF. The CDR3 DNA is TGTGCCAGCAGCTTCGGGAGAACTAATTCACCCCTCCACTTT.

V is TRBV7-2 and J is TRBJ2-7; no definite D call. The V and J ends lost 3 bases and 0 bases respectively, with 3 bases between them. Germline CDR1 and CDR2: SGHTA and FQGNSA. The CDR3 sequence is 12 residues long. The CDR3 coding sequence is TGTGCCAGCAGCTTGAGCTCCTACGAGCAGTACTTC. This codes for CASSLSSYEQYF.

This clone was seen just once. The chain couples TRBV29-1 to TRBJ1-5, with D possibly being TRBD1 (5 bases). This CDR3 is built from 14 residues. Germline V lookup: CDR1 SQVTM, CDR2 ANQGSEA. Between the trimmed V and J ends, which lost 4 bases and 0 bases, there was a span of 10 bases. Here the CDR3 reads CSVADTNSNQPQHF. The CDR3 DNA follows: TGCAGCGTTGCGGACACAAATAGCAATCAGCCCCAGCATTTT.

The chain joins TRBV6-5 to TRBJ2-5; the D gene is possibly TRBD2 (6 bases). The V end lost 5 bases, the J end lost 2 bases, and 9 bases lay between the germline ends. This CDR3 is built from 13 residues. Looked up from germline, CDR1 is MNHEY and CDR2 is SVGAGI. CDR3 in DNA: TGTGCCAGCAGTCGGGACTGGCAAGAGACCCAGTACTTC. Protein sequence: CASSRDWQETQYF.

The chain combines TRBV5-5 with TRBJ2-3; TRBD2 aligns across 13 bases. The CDR3 is 19 amino acids. Germline-derived CDR1 and CDR2 are SGHKS and YYEKEE (reference sequence). Trimming at V came to 3 bases and at J to 0 bases, leaving 10 bases not matched to a gene. The CDR3 bases are TGTGCCAGCAGCTGGAGGACTAGCGGGGGAGATACTAGCACAGATACGCAGTATTTT. This codes for CASSWRTSGGDTSTDTQYF.

This clone was observed once. For the CDR3, the DNA is TGTGCCAGCAGTGAGGATGGGTCTAGCGGGGACCATGAGCAGTTCTTC. It yields the protein CASSEDGSSGDHEQFF. The chain joins TRBV5-4 to TRBJ2-1, with 9 bases aligning to TRBD2. This CDR3 has 16 residues. The V gene end was trimmed by 5 bases and the J gene end by 8 bases; junction bases not matched to a gene: 14. Per germline, CDR1 SGHNT and CDR2 YYREEE (reference sequence).

In nucleotides, the CDR3 is TGCGCCAGCAGCTCAGCGGACGGAGACACCGGGGAGCTGTTTTTT. It codes for CASSSADGDTGELFF. The V call is TRBV5-1, the J call TRBJ2-2; TRBD2 is a possible D gene (5 bases). Trimming left V 3 bases short and J 3 bases short, with 12 bases between. CDR3 length: 15 amino acids. Germline V gene lookup returns CDR1 SGHRS and CDR2 YFSETQ.

This clone occurred once. J is TRBJ2-7 and V is TRBV30; D might be TRBD2 (5 bases). Germline V CDR1 and CDR2: GTSNPN, SVGIG (reference sequence). Trimming cost V 6 bases and J 3 bases, with 9 bases left between them. CDR3 length: 11 amino acids. The DNA for the CDR3 is TGTGCCTGCGAGGAGGTCTACGAGCAGTACTTC. This codes for CACEEVYEQYF.

The chain combines TRBV29-1 with TRBJ1-2; 7 positions agree with TRBD1. The J segment lost 4 bases and the V segment lost 6 bases, leaving 14 bases of the junction unmatched. Germline values: CDR1 SQVTM, CDR2 ANQGSEA. There are 15 residues in the CDR3. The chain's CDR3 is CSVAPPGGSIYGYTF. CDR3 nucleotide sequence: TGCAGCGTCGCTCCCCCAGGGGGGTCTATCTATGGCTACACCTTC.

The genes are TRBV30 and TRBJ1-4; maybe TRBD1 (5 bases). Germline V gene sequence: CDR1 GTSNPN, CDR2 SVGIG (reference sequence). The CDR3 loop spans 15 amino acids. The V gene lost 2 bases and the J gene lost 8 bases, with 18 bases spanning the gap. The CDR3 sequence: CAWSFEAGEREKLFF. The CDR3 bases are TGTGCCTGGAGTTTTGAGGCGGGGGAGAGGGAAAAACTGTTTTTT.

The J gene is TRBJ2-5, the V gene TRBV4-2; possibly TRBD1 for D (6 bases). The CDR3 consists of 14 residues. The ends were cut back, 2 bases at V and 0 bases at J, with 7 bases in the middle. CDR1 and CDR2 (germline): LGHNA, YNFKEQ. The CDR3 DNA follows: TGTGCCAGCAGCCAACAGGGGTACCAAGAGACCCAGTACTTC. Translation: CASSQQGYQETQYF.

This chain joins TRBV7-2 and TRBJ1-1, with TRBD1 identical over 9 bases. CDR1 is SGHTA, CDR2 FQGNSA, per germline. The ends lost 4 bases at V and 5 bases at J; junction bases unmatched: 5. This CDR3 comprises 14 residues. The chain's CDR3 is CASSSRQGDTEAFF. CDR3 nucleotides: TGTGCCAGCAGCTCCCGACAGGGGGATACTGAAGCTTTCTTT.

The V call is TRBV11-1, the J call TRBJ2-3; the D is unclear. V gave up 1 base and J gave up 5 bases, with 7 bases separating them. Per the germline V gene, CDR1 is SGHAT and CDR2 is FQDESV (reference sequence). The CDR3 loop spans 13 amino acids. This CDR3 reads CASSLGSGDTQYF. The CDR3 DNA reads as TGTGCCAGCAGCTTAGGGTCGGGAGATACGCAGTATTTT.

The V and J genes are TRBV29-1 and TRBJ2-5; tentative D call: TRBD2 (5 bases). This CDR3 region has 12 residues. V was clipped by 8 bases and J by 2 bases, with 12 bases between them. The V gene's germline CDR1 is SQVTM and CDR2 ANQGSEA. Here the CDR3 DNA reads TGCAGCTCCCGGGATTTTCAAGAGACCCAGTACTTC. It codes for CSSRDFQETQYF.

V is TRBV11-3 and J is TRBJ2-2; 8 positions agree with TRBD1. CDR3 length: 16 residues. Trimming at V came to 3 bases and at J to 1 base, leaving 4 bases not matched to a gene. In germline, CDR1 is SGHNT, CDR2 YENEEA. DNA of the CDR3: TGTGCCAGCAGCTTGCAGGGACAGGAGAACACCGGGGAGCTGTTTTTT. It specifies CASSLQGQENTGELFF.

This chain links TRBV6-1 with TRBJ1-4, with D uncertain. Germline CDR1 and CDR2: MNHNS and SASEGT. Trimming removed 6 bases from V and 4 bases from J, with 12 bases in between. This CDR3 is built from 14 residues. The CDR3 protein is CASRMREGNEKLFF. CDR3 in DNA: TGTGCCAGCAGAATGAGGGAAGGTAATGAAAAACTGTTTTTT.

The genes are TRBV19 and TRBJ2-7, with 9 bases that match TRBD2. Germline V gene lookup returns CDR1 LNHDA and CDR2 SQIVND (reference sequence). Losses at the gene ends were 5 bases for V and 6 bases for J; bases not matched to a gene: 8. This CDR3 has 14 amino acids. The CDR3 DNA reads TGTGCCAGTAGTCCTCCGGGACTAGCAGGCGAGCAGTACTTC. It codes for CASSPPGLAGEQYF. The whole variable domain, remainder taken from reference TRBV19 and TRBJ2-7, is DGGITQSPKYLFRKEGQNVTLSCEQNLNHDAMYWYRQDPGQGLRLIYYSQIVNDFQKGDIAEGYSVSREKKESFPLTVTSAQKNPTAFYLCASSPPGLAGEQYFGPGTRLTVT.

V gene TRBV19 combines with J gene TRBJ2-1; D is undetermined. The length of the CDR3 is 14 residues. Germline CDR1 is LNHDA and CDR2 is SQIVND (reference sequence). Trimming removed 1 base from V and 8 bases from J, with 12 bases in between. The CDR3 loop is CASSIGGTRDEQFF. In nucleotides, the CDR3 is TGTGCCAGTAGTATAGGTGGTACCCGGGATGAGCAGTTCTTC.

This chain uses TRBV4-3 with TRBJ2-1; TRBD2 matches at 7 bases. Per germline, CDR1 LGHNA and CDR2 YSLEER. J was trimmed by 0 bases and V by 4 bases; bases with no gene match: 15. CDR3 length: 19 amino acids. In nucleotides, the CDR3 is TGCGCCAGCAGCCTCTACCGGGGGGTTCCAACCAGCTCCTACAATGAGCAGTTCTTC. Its protein is CASSLYRGVPTSSYNEQFF.

CDR3 DNA sequence: TGTGCCAGCAGGACAGTCTCCTACGAGCAGTACTTC. It codes for CASRTVSYEQYF. This chain connects TRBV6-6 to TRBJ2-7, with D perhaps TRBD1 (5 bases). V lost 6 bases, J lost 0 bases, and 6 bases lay in between. This CDR3 spans 12 amino acids. The germline gives CDR1 MNHNY, CDR2 SVGAGI (reference sequence).

V is TRBV30 and J is TRBJ1-3, with no clear D. The ends were cut back, 0 bases at V and 4 bases at J, with 13 bases in the middle. Germline CDR1 is GTSNPN and CDR2 is SVGIG (reference sequence). This CDR3 is built from 15 residues. The CDR3 region has the DNA TGTGCCTGGAGTGTAATGCCCGGGGTCGGAAACACCATATATTTT. This codes for CAWSVMPGVGNTIYF.

V gene TRBV5-1 combines with J gene TRBJ2-2; a weak D match, TRBD1 (5 bases). V shed 0 bases and J shed 8 bases, with 5 bases lying between them. The CDR3 is made up of 12 amino acids. Looked up from germline, CDR1 is SGHRS and CDR2 is YFSETQ. The DNA of the CDR3 is TGCGCCAGCAGCTTGGGACAGGGGGAGCTGTTTTTT. This translates into CASSLGQGELFF.

The V and J genes are TRBV18 and TRBJ1-1; D ambiguous. Between the trimmed V and J ends, which lost 8 bases and 3 bases, there was a span of 19 bases. Germline CDR1 is KGHSH and CDR2 is LQKENI. There are 15 residues in the CDR3. The CDR3 DNA follows: TGTGCCAGCCATCCGGAGTTGGTTAGTGACACTGAAGCTTTCTTT. Amino acids: CASHPELVSDTEAFF.

This chain connects TRBV7-9 to TRBJ2-3; D possibly corresponds to TRBD1 (6 bases). V lost 3 bases and J lost 0, with 7 bases in between. Germline CDR1 reads SEHNR; CDR2 reads FQNEAQ (reference sequence). This CDR3 comprises 14 residues. CDR3 residues: CASSFGTSTDTQYF. CDR3 nucleotide sequence: TGTGCCAGCAGCTTTGGGACAAGCACAGATACGCAGTATTTT.

The genes are TRBV18 and TRBJ2-1; 13 nucleotides line up with TRBD2. The V segment lost 3 bases and the J segment 8 bases; nucleotides outside the gene matches: 13. The germline V gene has CDR1 KGHSH and CDR2 LQKENI. The CDR3 loop spans 18 amino acids. The CDR3 sequence: CASSPTSGGLEDTYEQFF. DNA of the CDR3: TGTGCCAGCTCACCGACTAGCGGGGGGCTAGAAGATACCTATGAGCAGTTCTTC.

The V gene is TRBV10-3, the J gene TRBJ1-1; 8 bases fit TRBD1. The CDR3 loop spans 13 amino acids. V gave up 7 bases and J gave up 4 bases; unmatched junction bases: 5. Germline CDR1 reads ENHRY; CDR2 reads SYGVKD. The CDR3 is CAINKDRGTEAFF. The CDR3, as DNA: TGTGCCATCAATAAAGACAGGGGCACTGAAGCTTTCTTT.